Here is one T cell receptor (beta chain) with its context. This specimen belongs to a study of blood T cell repertoires in COVID-19. Trimming took off 3 bases at V and 5 bases at J, with 10 bases between the two ends. This CDR3 is 13 amino acids long. Only in-frame clones appear in the TCRdb table, and some are missing; sequencing was by immunoSEQ multiplex PCR. The table shows approximately 240,000 clones, with 70% to 90% occurring only once. Sequencing was carried out using peripheral blood. This sequence joins TRBV12-3 or TRBV12-4 and TRBJ2-5; D is undetermined. This receptor was taken from a woman in her twenties or thirties who had recovered from COVID-19. Here the CDR3 reads CASSLGSTETQYF. CDR3 nucleotides: TGTGCCAGCAGTTTGGGCAGTACCGAGACCCAGTACTTC.